Listed below are T cell receptor beta chains from one sample, sequenced in a study of cytomegalovirus exposure and HLA in healthy donors. Sequencing used immunoSEQ multiplex PCR; TCRdb keeps in-frame clones, though not all of them. The top ten hold 1.1% of the sample, which has fewer than 100,000 clones, roughly 80% seen once. Sequenced material: PBMCs. These TCRs come from a male donor in good health and CMV-seronegative. Each CDR3 is given with its conserved first and last residue. D genes are given only for firm matches. Clone size, where shown, is once, few, many, or a class for clones that have expanded.

j_call v_call clone_size d_call cdr3_aa cdr3_nt
TRBJ1-3 TRBV28 once NA CASSLNIRSGNTIYF TGTGCCAGCAGTTTAAATATCCGCTCTGGAAACACCATATATTTT
TRBJ2-5 TRBV6-5 once NA CASSYSITQETQYF TGTGCCAGCAGTTACTCCATAACTCAAGAGACCCAGTACTTC
TRBJ2-7 TRBV11-2 few NA CASSLDRGDEQYF TGTGCCAGCAGCTTAGATAGGGGCGACGAGCAGTACTTC
TRBJ2-5 TRBV4-2 NA NA CASSQSAVWETQYF TGTGCCAGCAGCCAGTCCGCGGTGTGGGAGACCCAGTACTTC
TRBJ2-7 TRBV10-3 NA NA CAISELQDPSYEQYF TGTGCCATCAGTGAGTTACAGGACCCCTCCTACGAGCAGTACTTC
TRBJ1-2 TRBV11-2 NA NA CASSLDGLKGGYTF TGTGCCAGCAGCTTAGATGGGCTGAAAGGTGGCTACACCTTC
TRBJ1-1 TRBV6-1 NA NA CASRRNTEAFF TGTGCCAGCAGGCGGAACACTGAAGCTTTCTTT
TRBJ2-1 TRBV27 NA TRBD2 CASSSPGGDYPSEQFF TGTGCCAGCAGCTCCCCGGGTGGGGACTACCCTAGTGAGCAGTTCTTC
TRBJ1-3 TRBV5-1 once NA CASSLAGSGNTIYF TGCGCCAGCAGCTTGGCGGGGTCTGGAAACACCATATATTTT
TRBJ1-1 TRBV10-3 few NA CAISETGLNTEAFF TGTGCCATCAGTGAGACAGGTTTGAACACTGAAGCTTTCTTT
TRBJ1-1 TRBV9 NA NA CASSVSSGLNTEAFF TGTGCCAGCAGCGTATCCTCAGGGCTCAACACTGAAGCTTTCTTT
TRBJ1-2 TRBV18 NA NA CASSPITGGNYGYTF TGTGCCAGCTCACCGATCACTGGGGGCAACTATGGCTACACCTTC
TRBJ1-1 TRBV9 few NA CASSVEGGSEAFF TGTGCCAGCAGCGTAGAGGGGGGGAGTGAAGCTTTCTTT
TRBJ1-4 TRBV15 NA TRBD1 CATSRLYRGGEKLFF TGTGCCACCAGCAGACTTTACAGGGGCGGTGAAAAACTGTTTTTT
TRBJ2-7 TRBV7-2 NA NA CASSLEPTSSYEQYF TGTGCCAGCAGCTTAGAGCCTACTAGCTCCTACGAGCAGTACTTC
TRBJ1-1 TRBV6-1 NA TRBD1 CASNADRGYTEAFF TGTGCCAGCAACGCTGACAGGGGATACACTGAAGCTTTCTTT
TRBJ2-7 TRBV6-1 NA NA CASSESSSGEYF TGTGCCAGCAGTGAAAGTAGTAGCGGAGAGTACTTC
TRBJ2-7 TRBV27 few NA CASTSNPGTPSLVQYF TGTGCCAGCACCTCTAATCCCGGGACACCGTCCCTTGTGCAGTACTTC
TRBJ2-5 TRBV6-1 once NA CASSATGYQETQYF TGTGCCAGCAGTGCAACAGGATATCAAGAGACCCAGTACTTC
TRBJ2-7 TRBV7-2 NA NA CASSVEPIYEQYF TGTGCCAGCAGCGTCGAGCCTATCTACGAGCAGTACTTC
TRBJ2-3 TRBV6-7 few TRBD2 CAILRLAGLDTQYF TGTGCCATATTACGACTAGCGGGATTAGATACGCAGTATTTT
TRBJ2-1 TRBV15 NA TRBD2 CATSRSGGSYNEQFF TGTGCCACCAGCAGAAGCGGGGGTTCCTACAATGAGCAGTTCTTC
TRBJ2-5 TRBV19 NA NA CASSIQDQETQYF TGTGCCAGTAGTATTCAGGATCAAGAGACCCAGTACTTC
TRBJ1-1 TRBV15 NA NA CATGRRGLNTEAFF TGTGCCACCGGCCGTAGAGGGCTGAACACTGAAGCTTTCTTT
TRBJ2-1 TRBV28 few TRBD1 CASRDRAEGNEQFF TGTGCCAGCAGGGACAGGGCGGAGGGCAATGAGCAGTTCTTC
TRBJ2-1 TRBV20-1 NA NA CSASGSRFF TGCAGTGCTAGCGGGAGTAGGTTCTTC
TRBJ2-1 TRBV5-5 NA NA CASTLGDTNYNEQFF TGTGCCAGCACCCTGGGGGACACCAATTACAATGAGCAGTTCTTC
TRBJ2-5 TRBV7-2 NA NA CASSSPGYETQYF TGTGCCAGCAGCTCCCCCGGGTACGAGACCCAGTACTTC
TRBJ1-1 TRBV11-1 NA TRBD1 CASSTQGAIPTEAFF TGTGCCAGCAGCACACAGGGGGCGATCCCCACTGAAGCTTTCTTT
TRBJ2-6 TRBV30 NA NA CAWRGDSGYSGANVLTF TGTGCCTGGAGGGGGGACAGCGGGTACTCTGGGGCCAACGTCCTGACTTTC
TRBJ1-4 TRBV6-4 NA TRBD1 CASSEPGTENEKLFF TGTGCCAGCAGTGAGCCCGGGACAGAGAATGAAAAACTGTTTTTT
TRBJ2-3 TRBV2 few TRBD2 CASSLAGGQTDTQYF TGTGCCAGCAGTCTAGCGGGAGGGCAAACAGATACGCAGTATTTT
TRBJ2-6 TRBV28 NA NA CASSPVKIGDSTFSGANVLTF TGTGCCAGCAGCCCGGTCAAGATAGGGGACTCAACGTTCTCTGGGGCCAACGTCCTGACTTTC
TRBJ2-1 TRBV15 NA TRBD2 CATSRGHSGGQYNEQFF TGTGCCACCAGCAGAGGTCATAGCGGGGGGCAGTACAATGAGCAGTTCTTC
TRBJ2-5 TRBV12-5 NA NA CASGIGTLEQETQYF TGTGCTAGTGGGATCGGGACACTTGAACAAGAGACCCAGTACTTC
TRBJ2-1 TRBV28 NA TRBD2 CASSPAGLAVTGANEQFF TGTGCCAGCAGTCCAGCAGGACTAGCAGTGACGGGTGCCAATGAGCAGTTCTTC
TRBJ1-4 TRBV5-1 NA NA CASSFRASNEKLFF TGCGCCAGCAGCTTCAGGGCGTCTAATGAAAAACTGTTTTTT
TRBJ1-4 TRBV13 NA NA CASSLAQGSLREKLFF TGTGCCAGCAGCTTAGCACAAGGGAGTCTTCGTGAAAAACTGTTTTTT
TRBJ2-7 TRBV5-6 NA TRBD1 CASSLRQGFLYEQYF TGTGCCAGCAGCTTGAGACAGGGGTTCCTTTACGAGCAGTACTTC
TRBJ2-7 TRBV5-1 NA NA CASSGVGAYEQYF TGCGCCAGCAGCGGAGTAGGGGCCTACGAGCAGTACTTC
TRBJ2-3 TRBV30 NA NA CAFNLGVVTDTQYF TGTGCCTTTAACTTGGGAGTAGTAACAGATACGCAGTATTTT
TRBJ1-2 TRBV29-1 NA NA CSVDQSQTLYGYTF TGCAGCGTTGACCAGAGCCAGACTCTCTATGGCTACACCTTC
TRBJ1-2 TRBV5-1 NA NA CASSLVTSNYGYPF TGCGCCAGCAGCTTGGTAACCTCGAACTATGGCTACCCCTTC
TRBJ1-2 TRBV7-2 NA NA CASSLVSGDLGYGYPF TGTGCCAGCAGCTTAGTGTCAGGGGATTTGGGCTATGGCTACCCCTTC
TRBJ1-1 TRBV6-1 NA NA CASSEAWAGRTEAFF TGTGCCAGCAGTGAAGCCTGGGCAGGGCGGACTGAAGCTTTCTTT
TRBJ1-2 TRBV4-1 NA TRBD1 CASSQGVGQYYGYTF TGCGCCAGCAGCCAAGGGGTGGGACAGTACTATGGCTACACCTTC
TRBJ2-2 TRBV4-3 once NA CASSQEVTANTGELFF TGCGCCAGCAGCCAAGAAGTGACAGCGAACACCGGGGAGCTGTTTTTT
TRBJ1-2 TRBV11-2 NA TRBD1 CATSDREGYGYTF TGTGCCACCTCGGACAGGGAAGGCTATGGCTACACCTTC
TRBJ1-3 TRBV7-2 NA NA CASSLSYGSGNTIYF TGTGCCAGCAGCTTAAGCTATGGCTCTGGAAACACCATATATTTT